Shown below are 11 T cell receptor delta chains from a single sample sequenced in a study of delta chains in infants with herpesvirus infections. Reverse transcription of PBMC RNA used primers specific for the gamma and delta chains. TCRdb ran CATT on the RT-PCR reads. The table has about 290 delta-chain clones, around 16% seen once; the top ten hold about 30%. The specimen comprised peripheral blood, sampled at time point 2 of longitudinal follow-up. The receptors were sampled from a human donor who was a Ugandan infant, either HIV-exposed or HIV-unexposed (not recorded which).

This clone was counted only a few times. The protein in TCRdb stems from a much larger clone and differs at residue 12 from this DNA's translation, likely a read error; here the protein is translated from the DNA. V and J are TRAV29/DV5 and TRDJ1; 9 nucleotides agree with TRDD3. The ends lost 0 bases at V and 2 bases at J; junction bases unmatched: 20. The CDR3 runs 20 residues. Germline-derived CDR1 and CDR2 are NSMFDY and ISSIKDK. CDR3 nucleotides: TGTGCAGCAAGCGCGAGGCTACCCGGGGGATACTGGAAACCAACCGATAAACTCATCTTT. Its translation: CAASARLPGGYWKPTDKLIF.

The genes are TRDV2 and TRDJ1; no definite D call. Germline assignment: CDR1 GEAIGNYY and CDR2 EKD. The CDR3 spans 10 residues. V shed 0 bases and J shed 5 bases, with 0 bases lying between them. In nucleotides, the CDR3 is TGTGCCTGTGACACCGATAAACTCATCTTT. Amino acids: CACDTDKLIF.

As for this clone: TCRdb's protein for this DNA is that of a much larger clone and differs from the translation at residue 15, likely a read error; the protein shown is the DNA translation. The chain is built from TRDV2 and TRDJ1; 13 nucleotides match TRDD3. This CDR3 contains 20 residues. Germline CDR1 is GEAIGNYY and CDR2 is EKD. The J segment lost 4 bases and the V segment lost 0 bases, leaving 16 bases of the junction unmatched. In DNA form, the CDR3 reads TGTGCCTGTGACACCGTTGTACTGGGGGATACGCGTCCAGACAACGATAAACTCATCTTT. It specifies CACDTVVLGDTRPDNDKLIF.

With regard to this clone: A read error is the likely source, as a far larger clone sits one nucleotide away. The V and J genes are TRDV2 and TRDJ1, with 7 bases lining up with TRDD3. CDR3 length: 13 amino acids. From germline, CDR1 is GEAIGNYY and CDR2 EKD. The CDR3 here is CASDTWGTDKLIF. CDR3 DNA: TGTGCCAGTGACACCTGGGGGACCGATAAACTCATCTTT.

The chain carries TRDV2 and TRDJ1; 7 nucleotides agree with TRDD3. The CDR3 has 14 amino acids. V shed 0 bases, J shed 4 bases, and the junction held 4 bases outside the gene matches. Germline CDR1 reads GEAIGNYY; CDR2 reads EKD. The CDR3 DNA reads TGTGCCTGTGACACCGTGGGGGACTTCGATAAACTCATCTTT. Translation gives CACDTVGDFDKLIF.

V is TRDV2 and J is TRDJ3, with 11 bases identical to TRDD3. The germline V gene encodes CDR1 GEAIGNYY and CDR2 EKD. V shed 6 bases and J 0 bases; nucleotides not matched to a gene: 0. The CDR3 is 16 amino acids. The CDR3 reads CACTGGYSWDTRQMFF. The DNA of the CDR3 is TGTGCCTGTACTGGGGGATACTCCTGGGACACCCGACAGATGTTTTTC.

In its sample, this clone is medium-sized. The CDR3 protein is CACDTATGGYSWDTRQMFF. CDR3 nucleotide sequence: TGTGCCTGTGACACCGCCACTGGGGGATACTCCTGGGACACCCGACAGATGTTTTTC. The gene calls are TRDV2 and TRDJ3; 11 bases fit TRDD3. Germline CDR1 GEAIGNYY, CDR2 EKD. Trimming removed 0 bases from V and 0 bases from J; junction bases left unmatched: 3. The CDR3 sequence is 19 residues long.

The rearrangement links TRDV2 to TRDJ1, with 8 nucleotides matching TRDD3. The V and J ends lost 0 bases and 2 bases, in that order; junction bases with no gene match: 28. This CDR3 is built from 23 residues. Germline loops: CDR1 GEAIGNYY, CDR2 EKD. DNA of the CDR3: TGTGCCTGTGACACCCTGCAAGGGTCTTCTTCCTCGCCCTACTGGGGGCATACCGATAAACTCATCTTT. This encodes CACDTLQGSSSSPYWGHTDKLIF.

This clone is termed large (0.1 to 1%). The V and J genes are TRDV2 and TRDJ1; D is undetermined. CDR3 size: 13 residues. The ends were cut back, 0 bases at V and 0 bases at J, with 4 bases in the middle. CDR1 is GEAIGNYY, CDR2 EKD, per germline. This CDR3 reads CACDTWDTDKLIF. DNA of the CDR3: TGTGCCTGTGACACCTGGGACACCGATAAACTCATCTTT.

By frequency in the sample, this clone is medium-sized. The chain joins TRDV2 to TRDJ3, with 10 bases matching TRDD3. The germline CDR1 and CDR2 sequences are GEAIGNYY and EKD. The CDR3 totals 19 residues. The ends lost 1 base at V and 0 bases at J; junction bases unmatched: 5. CDR3 in DNA: TGTGCCTGTGACACTGGGGGATACATAGACTCCTGGGACACCCGACAGATGTTTTTC. Its translation is CACDTGGYIDSWDTRQMFF.

A few counts support this clone. TCRdb has a much larger clone's protein, which differs at residue 10 from the translation of this DNA, likely because of a read error; what is shown is the protein translated from the DNA. The chain employs TRAV38-2/DV8 and TRDJ1; no reliable D call. Germline V gene lookup returns CDR1 TSESDYY and CDR2 QEAYKQQN. The CDR3 is 22 residues long. Trimming took off 0 bases at V and 1 base at J, with 31 bases between the two ends. The CDR3 DNA sequence: TGTGCTTATAGGAGCGCACCAACGACCCACGACAGCTTCTCCTGGTCCACCGATAAACTCATCTTT. Its translation is CAYRSAPTTHDSFSWSTDKLIF.